One and the same sample provided the 27 T cell receptor beta chains below, sequenced in a study of CD8 T cells in ankylosing spondylitis. Study results and limitations: In ankylosing spondylitis blood, a motif of fewer than 10 highly homologous TCR beta variants appeared characteristic.

No antigens are known for them. MiXCR, run by TCRdb on the 5' RACE reads, gives a single entry per CDR3 protein. The table shows 700,000 to 1,000,000 distinct CDR3 sequences, with over 9.5% occurring only once. The sequenced sample was blood, either unsorted or a sorted T cell fraction (not recorded which). These receptors were collected from a male donor with ankylosing spondylitis.

This clonotype was recorded at least ten times. This chain connects TRBV20-1 to TRBJ2-5, with 8 bases that match TRBD1. Germline V gene sequence: CDR1 DFQATT, CDR2 SNEGSKA (reference sequence). The CDR3 runs 13 residues. The V and J ends lost 3 bases and 5 bases, in that order; junction bases with no gene match: 5. For the CDR3, the DNA is TGCAGTGCTAGTTCAGGGGGCATGGAGACCCAGTACTTC. It codes for CSASSGGMETQYF.

The chain uses TRBV6-5 and TRBJ1-4; unclear D gene. Trimming took 2 bases from V and 2 from J, leaving 6 bases between them. This CDR3 contains 14 residues. Germline CDR1 and CDR2: MNHEY and SVGAGI. CDR3 sequence (DNA): TGTGCCAGCAGTTACGCCTCGACTAATGAAAAACTGTTTTTT. It is translated as CASSYASTNEKLFF.

This clonotype was counted between two and nine times. This chain links TRBV7-2 with TRBJ2-5; D not resolved. The V and J ends lost 5 bases and 0 bases respectively, with 10 bases between them. This CDR3 has 14 residues. Per the germline V gene, CDR1 is SGHTA and CDR2 is FQGNSA. CDR3 sequence: CASSPFGDQETQYF. The CDR3 DNA follows: TGTGCCAGCAGCCCTTTTGGGGACCAAGAGACCCAGTACTTC.

This clonotype was seen many times. This rearrangement joins TRBV28 to TRBJ2-5; D is tentatively TRBD1 or TRBD2 (7 bases each). The CDR3 contains 11 residues. Trimming took 10 bases from V and 4 from J, leaving 10 bases between them. CDR1 and CDR2 (germline): MDHEN, SYDVKM. CDR3 sequence reads: CATRGGETQYF. CDR3 sequence (DNA): TGTGCCACCAGGGGGGGAGAGACCCAGTACTTC.

This clonotype appeared a few times. J is TRBJ2-2 and V is TRBV11-2; D unresolved. The CDR3 sequence is 14 residues long. CDR1 is SGHAT and CDR2 is FQNNGV in the germline V gene. The ends were cut back, 0 bases at V and 6 bases at J, with 8 bases in the middle. The DNA of the CDR3 is TGTGCCAGCAGCTTAGATCGAAGCGCCGGGGAGCTGTTTTTT. Translated: CASSLDRSAGELFF.

This clonotype was counted between two and nine times. This chain connects TRBV7-2 to TRBJ1-4, with unresolved D. The ends were cut back, 1 base at V and 15 bases at J, with 15 bases in the middle. CDR3 size: 13 residues. The V gene's germline CDR1 is SGHTA and CDR2 FQGNSA. The CDR3 reads CASSLVEHRLVFF. The DNA of the CDR3 is TGTGCCAGCAGCTTAGTGGAACACCGTTTAGTGTTTTTT.

The chain links TRBV20-1 to TRBJ2-1, with 7 nucleotides matching TRBD1. The trim removed 6 bases at V and 7 bases at J, leaving 3 bases unmatched. There are 11 residues in the CDR3. The germline V gene has CDR1 DFQATT and CDR2 SNEGSKA (reference sequence). The CDR3: CSANRGNEQFF. The CDR3 nucleotides are TGCAGTGCCAACAGGGGAAATGAGCAGTTCTTC.

The gene calls are TRBV5-1 and TRBJ2-1; TRBD2 matches 8 bases. The ends lost 0 bases at V and 7 bases at J; junction bases unmatched: 9. CDR1 and CDR2 from the germline V gene are SGHRS and YFSETQ. The CDR3 loop spans 16 amino acids. CDR3 loop: CASSLEVAGRGNEQFF. CDR3 bases: TGCGCCAGCAGCTTGGAAGTAGCGGGGAGGGGGAATGAGCAGTTCTTC.

This clonotype was recorded many times. The V gene is TRBV20-1, the J gene TRBJ2-7; 14 nucleotides match TRBD2. The length of the CDR3 is 15 residues. Germline-derived CDR1 and CDR2 are DFQATT and SNEGSKA (reference sequence). J lost 1 base, V lost 5 bases, and 4 bases had no gene match. The CDR3 reads CSAEGLAGDSYEQYF. The CDR3 DNA reads TGCAGTGCTGAGGGACTAGCGGGAGATTCCTACGAGCAGTACTTC.

The CDR3 coding sequence is TGTGCCAGCAGGCCTCGTCAGGGCTCCCTTGGCGAGCAGTACTTC. Protein product: CASRPRQGSLGEQYF. V is TRBV12-3 or TRBV12-4 and J is TRBJ2-7; the D gene is possibly TRBD1 (5 bases). Trimming stripped 6 bases from V and 6 bases from J, with 21 bases between. This CDR3 region has 15 residues.

V usage is TRBV20-1 and J usage is TRBJ2-2; 7 bases are shared with TRBD1. Germline V lookup: CDR1 DFQATT, CDR2 SNEGSKA (reference sequence). Germline trimming cut 0 bases from V and 3 bases from J; bases unmatched to any gene: 7. This CDR3 has 16 amino acids. The CDR3 here is CSARDRRTGDTGELFF. CDR3 sequence (DNA): TGCAGTGCTAGAGATAGGAGAACAGGGGACACCGGGGAGCTGTTTTTT.

The J gene is TRBJ2-7, the V gene TRBV20-1; TRBD2 aligns across 9 bases. Losses at the gene ends were 6 bases for V and 2 bases for J; bases not matched to a gene: 8. Germline lookup yields CDR1 DFQATT and CDR2 SNEGSKA (reference sequence). This CDR3 contains 14 residues. CDR3 in amino acids: CSAKGVAGAYEQYF. The CDR3 nucleotides read TGCAGTGCCAAAGGGGTAGCGGGGGCCTACGAGCAGTACTTC.

The J gene is TRBJ1-2, the V gene TRBV27, with TRBD1 matching 9 bases. This CDR3 comprises 15 residues. V lost 4 bases and J lost 5; bases outside the gene matches: 8. Germline lookup yields CDR1 MNHEY and CDR2 SMNVEV (reference sequence). This chain's CDR3 is CASSSQGAGEYGYTF. The CDR3 coding sequence is TGTGCCAGCAGTTCACAGGGGGCTGGTGAATATGGCTACACCTTC.

This clonotype occurred a few times. The chain joins TRBV2 to TRBJ2-7; the match to TRBD2 covers 9 bases. The germline V gene encodes CDR1 SNHLY and CDR2 FYNNEI. V dropped 5 bases and J dropped 0; count of bases not matched to a gene: 5. This CDR3 contains 15 residues. CDR3 residues: CASSLAGPPSYEQYF. CDR3 coding DNA: TGTGCCAGCAGTCTAGCGGGGCCCCCCTCCTACGAGCAGTACTTC.

CDR3 sequence: CASSGPSYPWETQYF. In DNA form, the CDR3 reads TGCGCCAGCAGCGGCCCATCCTACCCCTGGGAGACCCAGTACTTC. V gene TRBV5-1 combines with J gene TRBJ2-5; D is unclear. Per the germline V gene, CDR1 is SGHRS and CDR2 is YFSETQ. Trimming removed 4 bases at V and 5 bases at J, with 18 bases between. The CDR3 is 15 residues long.

This clonotype was counted a few times. V usage is TRBV20-1 and J usage is TRBJ2-3; tentatively, D is TRBD2 (6 bases). Germline loops: CDR1 DFQATT, CDR2 SNEGSKA (reference sequence). The CDR3 sequence is 13 residues long. V shed 6 bases and J shed 1 base, with 11 bases lying between them. CDR3 sequence: CSARTTGTDTQYF. The CDR3 nucleotides are TGCAGTGCCAGGACTACCGGCACAGATACGCAGTATTTT.

This clonotype has a handful of counts. The V gene is TRBV7-2, the J gene TRBJ2-7; D tentatively fits TRBD1 or TRBD2 (5 bases each). Germline-derived CDR1 and CDR2 are SGHTA and FQGNSA. This CDR3 is 15 amino acids long. V lost 5 bases to trimming and J lost 0 bases, with 14 bases between them. As DNA, the CDR3 is TGTGCCAGCAGCCGAAAGGGGACCGTCTCCTACGAGCAGTACTTC. Translation: CASSRKGTVSYEQYF.

This clonotype has a count of ten or more. This sequence joins TRBV12-3 or TRBV12-4 and TRBJ1-2, with D possibly TRBD1 on 6 matching bases. The V end lost 1 base, the J end lost 0 bases, and 9 bases lay between the germline ends. This CDR3 is built from 15 residues. The CDR3 DNA reads TGTGCCAGCAGTTTAGGAAACAGGGCTAACTATGGCTACACCTTC. Translated, it gives CASSLGNRANYGYTF.

The sample holds many counts of this clonotype. The chain couples TRBV29-1 to TRBJ1-2; possible D gene TRBD1, 6 bases. The CDR3 length is 14 residues. The ends were cut back, 4 bases at V and 4 bases at J, with 16 bases in the middle. Germline CDR1 reads SQVTM; CDR2 reads ANQGSEA. The CDR3 sequence is CSVAFRTEIYGYTF. The CDR3 DNA follows: TGCAGCGTTGCTTTCCGGACAGAAATCTATGGCTACACCTTC.

The rearrangement joins TRBV4-2 to TRBJ2-3; TRBD2 matches 15 bases. The CDR3 runs 19 residues. Germline CDR1 and CDR2: LGHNA and YNFKEQ. The V gene end was trimmed by 4 bases and the J gene end by 5 bases; junction bases not matched to a gene: 13. CDR3 region: CASSLSVDVGLAGGDTQYF. The CDR3 DNA reads TGTGCCAGCAGCCTAAGCGTCGATGTGGGACTAGCGGGGGGAGATACGCAGTATTTT.

This clonotype turned up a few times. V gene TRBV6-5 combines with J gene TRBJ1-1; maybe TRBD1 (5 bases). CDR3 length equals 15 residues. The V gene's germline CDR1 is MNHEY and CDR2 SVGAGI. Trimming removed 2 bases at V and 4 bases at J, with 14 bases between. Here the CDR3 DNA reads TGTGCCAGCAGTTACGGGGGGGGGAGGGCCACTGAAGCTTTCTTT. As protein: CASSYGGGRATEAFF.

J is TRBJ2-7 and V is TRBV5-1, with 8 bases fitting TRBD2. The germline V gene has CDR1 SGHRS and CDR2 YFSETQ. The CDR3 sequence is 14 residues long. The V segment lost 4 bases and the J segment 3 bases; nucleotides outside the gene matches: 6. The CDR3 nucleotides are TGCGCCAGCAGCGCCTCCGGGACTAGCTACGAGCAGTACTTC. This gives the protein CASSASGTSYEQYF.

This clonotype was recorded many times. The rearrangement links TRBV7-2 to TRBJ2-7, with 8 bases identical to TRBD2. Germline V gene data show CDR1 as SGHTA and CDR2 as FQGNSA. With 1 base clipped from V and 4 bases from J, the junction kept 6 bases outside the gene matches. This CDR3 has 15 amino acids. CDR3 sequence: CASSLVRGRSYEQYF. CDR3 coding DNA: TGTGCCAGCAGCTTAGTCCGCGGGAGGAGTTACGAGCAGTACTTC.

V gene TRBV6-2 or TRBV6-3 combines with J gene TRBJ2-6, with D unclear. CDR1 is MNHEY and CDR2 is SVGEGT in the germline V gene. V lost 6 bases to trimming and J lost 2 bases, with 17 bases between them. This CDR3 is 17 amino acids long. CDR3 DNA: TGTGCCAGCAGCCTAAGGATAGCCGGAGCTGGGGCCAACGTCCTGACTTTC. This codes for CASSLRIAGAGANVLTF.

This clonotype was counted a few times. The rearrangement joins TRBV7-9 to TRBJ1-1; 9 bases agree with TRBD1. This CDR3 is 16 amino acids long. Germline V CDR1 and CDR2: SEHNR, FQNEAQ (reference sequence). V dropped 5 bases and J dropped 2; count of bases not matched to a gene: 9. The CDR3 spells CASSVVPGQGNTEAFF. Written as DNA, the CDR3 is TGTGCCAGCAGCGTCGTGCCGGGACAGGGTAACACTGAAGCTTTCTTT.

This clonotype was counted only a few times. V gene TRBV4-2 combines with J gene TRBJ2-5; weak D call: TRBD1 (5 bases). The ends were cut back, 3 bases at V and 3 bases at J, with 11 bases in the middle. Germline CDR1 and CDR2: LGHNA and YNFKEQ. The CDR3 length is 14 residues. This chain's CDR3 is CASSHKQTEETQYF. The CDR3 nucleotides are TGTGCCAGCAGCCATAAGCAGACAGAAGAGACCCAGTACTTC.

This clonotype was counted between two and nine times. The rearrangement joins TRBV20-1 to TRBJ2-5, with D uncertain. V lost 0 bases and J 5 bases, leaving 13 bases between the germline ends. CDR3 length: 14 residues. CDR1 DFQATT and CDR2 SNEGSKA come from the germline V gene (reference sequence). The CDR3 sequence: CSAREEVLAETQYF. The DNA of the CDR3 is TGCAGTGCTAGAGAGGAAGTACTCGCGGAGACCCAGTACTTC.